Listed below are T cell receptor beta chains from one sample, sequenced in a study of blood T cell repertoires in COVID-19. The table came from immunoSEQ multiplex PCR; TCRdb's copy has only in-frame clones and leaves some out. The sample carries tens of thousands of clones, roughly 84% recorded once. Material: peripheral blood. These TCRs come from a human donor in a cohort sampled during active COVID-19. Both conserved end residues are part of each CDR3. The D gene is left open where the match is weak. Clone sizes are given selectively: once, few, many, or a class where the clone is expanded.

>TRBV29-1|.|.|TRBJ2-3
TGCAGCGTTGACAGCGGCACAGATACGCAGTATTTT
CSVDSGTDTQYF
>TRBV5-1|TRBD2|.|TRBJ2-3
TGCGCCAGCAGCGTGGCGCGGGGGGTCACAGATACGCAGTATTTT
CASSVARGVTDTQYF
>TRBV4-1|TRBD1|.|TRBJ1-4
TGCGCCAGCAGCCAGAACGAGGGGGCCGATGAAAAACTGTTTTTT
CASSQNEGADEKLFF
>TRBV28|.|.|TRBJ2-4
TGTGCCAGCAGTTTGGGCAGGGGAATAGAGGACATTCAGTACTTC
CASSLGRGIEDIQYF
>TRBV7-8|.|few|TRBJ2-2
TGTGCCAGCAGCTTAAGGGGGACGGAGAACACCGGGGAGCTGTTTTTT
CASSLRGTENTGELFF
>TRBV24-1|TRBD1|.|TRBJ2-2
TGTGCCACCAGTGAGCCCACCGGGACAGGGGTCAACACCGGGGAGCTGTTTTTT
CATSEPTGTGVNTGELFF
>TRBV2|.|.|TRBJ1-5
TGTGCCAGCAGTGAAGGGCGGATCAATCAGCCCCAGCATTTT
CASSEGRINQPQHF
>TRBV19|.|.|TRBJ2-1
TGTGCCAGTAGTATACAGGGTCAGCAGTTCTTC
CASSIQGQQFF
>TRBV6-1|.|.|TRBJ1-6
TGTGCCAGCAGTGAAGATGGGGCTGCGAATTCACCCCTCCACTTT
CASSEDGAANSPLHF
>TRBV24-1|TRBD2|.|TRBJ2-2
TGTGCCACCAGTCCCGGGACTAGCGGGACCGGGGAGCTGTTTTTT
CATSPGTSGTGELFF
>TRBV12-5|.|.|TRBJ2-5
TGTGCTAGTGGTTTGGTCGGAGGTCGGGAGACCCAGTACTTC
CASGLVGGRETQYF
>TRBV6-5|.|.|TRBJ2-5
TGTGCCAGCGGAGATGGGACCCAGTACTTC
CASGDGTQYF
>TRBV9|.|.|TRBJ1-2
TGTGCCAGCAGCGGATACGACATGGGGCGGGGTGGCTACACCTTC
CASSGYDMGRGGYTF
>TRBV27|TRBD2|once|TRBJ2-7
TGTGCCAGCAGTTTAGCCGGCGGGGGGGCCTACGAGCAGTACTTC
CASSLAGGGAYEQYF
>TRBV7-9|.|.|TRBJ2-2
TGTGCCAGCAGCTTAAGGCGAAGGAGGACCACGAACACCGGGGAGCTGTTTTTT
CASSLRRRRTTNTGELFF
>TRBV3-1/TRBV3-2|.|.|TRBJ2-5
TGTGCCAGCAGCCTTGGGACTGGCCCTCCGAACTTC
CASSLGTGPPNF
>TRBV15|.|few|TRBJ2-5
TGTGCCACCGCTTGGAGGAGGACGACCCAAGAGACCCAGTACTTC
CATAWRRTTQETQYF
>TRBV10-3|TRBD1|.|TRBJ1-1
TGTGCCATCAGCCCCGGGACAGGTGACACTGAAGCTTTCTTT
CAISPGTGDTEAFF
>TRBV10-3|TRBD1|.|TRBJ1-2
TGTGCCATCAGTGAGTCGTTGTCGGGACAGGGGACGAAGAACTATGGCTACACCTTC
CAISESLSGQGTKNYGYTF
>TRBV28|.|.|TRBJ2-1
TGTGCCAGCTCGTCCCCAATCGACAGGGGAGGGACCTACAATGAGCAGTTCTTC
CASSSPIDRGGTYNEQFF
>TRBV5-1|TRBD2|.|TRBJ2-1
TGCGCCAGCAGCCCCGGACTAGCGGGGGGTCGGCGCACCTACAATGAGCAGTTCTTC
CASSPGLAGGRRTYNEQFF
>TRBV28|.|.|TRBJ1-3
TGTGCCAGCACTAGCTCTGGAAACACCATATATTTT
CASTSSGNTIYF
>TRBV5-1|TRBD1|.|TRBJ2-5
TGCGCCAGCAGCTCCCAAACCGGGACAGGGACTGAGACCCAGTACTTC
CASSSQTGTGTETQYF
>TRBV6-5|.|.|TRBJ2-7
TGTGCCAGCACCACCCTCATCAGCTACGAGCAGTACTTC
CASTTLISYEQYF
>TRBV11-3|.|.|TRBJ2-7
TGTGCCAGCAGCTCCACCGGGACACCCTACGAGCAGTACTTC
CASSSTGTPYEQYF
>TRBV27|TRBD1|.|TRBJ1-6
TGTGCCAGCAGTTTATCAAGGGGGCTCAATTCACCCCTCCACTTT
CASSLSRGLNSPLHF
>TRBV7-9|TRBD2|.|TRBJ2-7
TGTGCCAGCAGCTTGGCGGCTAGCGGGGGACACTCCTACGAGCAGTACTTC
CASSLAASGGHSYEQYF
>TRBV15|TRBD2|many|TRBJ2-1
TGTGCCACCAGCGGCGGGGGGGCCCAAAACGGAAATGAGCAGTTCTTC
CATSGGGAQNGNEQFF
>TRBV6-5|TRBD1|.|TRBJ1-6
TGTGCCAGCAGTTCCCCCCGGGGACAGGGAGTTTGGGCCCTCCACTTT
CASSSPRGQGVWALHF
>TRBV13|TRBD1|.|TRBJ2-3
TGTGCCAGCAGCCCGACAGGGGTTAGCACAGATACGCAGTATTTT
CASSPTGVSTDTQYF
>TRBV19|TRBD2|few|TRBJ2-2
TGTGCCAGTAGTGATAGCGGGGGTGGATGGACCGGGGAGCTGTTTTTT
CASSDSGGGWTGELFF
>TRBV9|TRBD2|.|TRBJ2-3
TGTGCCAGCAGCCCTAGCGGGGGGAGCACAGATACGCAGTATTTT
CASSPSGGSTDTQYF
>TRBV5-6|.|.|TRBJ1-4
TGTGCCAGCAGCTTTGGGACAATTAATGAAAAACTGTTTTTT
CASSFGTINEKLFF
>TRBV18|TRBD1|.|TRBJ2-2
TGTGCCAGCTCACCGACACAGGGGTCGAACACCGGGGAGCTGTTTTTT
CASSPTQGSNTGELFF
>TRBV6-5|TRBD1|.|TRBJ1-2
TGTGCCAGCAGTTACAGGGCAGGGGGCCTCTATGGCTACACCTTC
CASSYRAGGLYGYTF
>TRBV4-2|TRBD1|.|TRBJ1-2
TGTGCCAGCAGCGACAGGGGAAGCGGCTACACCTTC
CASSDRGSGYTF
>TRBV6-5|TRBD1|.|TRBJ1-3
TGTGCCAGCAACGGACAGGGGGCGCCTGGAAACACCATATATTTT
CASNGQGAPGNTIYF
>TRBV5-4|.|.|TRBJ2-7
TGTGCCAGCAGCTTGTTTCCTTACGAGCAGTACTTC
CASSLFPYEQYF
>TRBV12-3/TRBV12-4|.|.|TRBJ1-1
TGTGCCAGCAGCCCGGGGGTAGGCACTGAAGCTTTCTTT
CASSPGVGTEAFF
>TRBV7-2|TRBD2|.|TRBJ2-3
TGTGCCAGCAGCTTAGAAAGGTGGACTAGCGGGGGGGCCCCGCAGTATTTT
CASSLERWTSGGAPQYF
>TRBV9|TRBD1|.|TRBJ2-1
TGTGCCAGCAGCCTTGGACAGGGGAACAATGAGCAGTTCTTC
CASSLGQGNNEQFF
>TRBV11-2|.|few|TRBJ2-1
TGTGCCAGCAGCTTAGAACAGTCGTATGCGTTCTTC
CASSLEQSYAFF
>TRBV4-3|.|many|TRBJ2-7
TGCGCCAGCAGCCCCCAGCACGCAGGGACTTACGAGCAGTACTTC
CASSPQHAGTYEQYF
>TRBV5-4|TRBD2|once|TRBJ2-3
TGTGCCAGCGCGGGGGGGGGCCGGCGAGATACGCAGTATTTT
CASAGGGRRDTQYF
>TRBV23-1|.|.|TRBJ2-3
TGCGCCAGCACGGGAAGCCCCCATGATACGCAGTATTTT
CASTGSPHDTQYF
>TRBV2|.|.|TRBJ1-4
TGTGCCAGCAGGCTACAGAGTGAAAAACTGTTTTTT
CASRLQSEKLFF
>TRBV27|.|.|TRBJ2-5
TGTGCCAGCAGTTTATCGCGCGTGGAGACCCAGTACTTC
CASSLSRVETQYF
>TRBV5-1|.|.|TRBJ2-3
TGCGCCAGCAGCTTGGAAGCGGGCTCAGATACGCAGTATTTT
CASSLEAGSDTQYF
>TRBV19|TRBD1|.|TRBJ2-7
TGTGCCAGTAGTATAGCTCCGGGACAGGGCCCCTACGAGCAGTACTTC
CASSIAPGQGPYEQYF
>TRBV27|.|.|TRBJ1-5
TGTGCCAGCAGTTTCGGGGTTGGAGGCAATCAGCCCCAGCATTTT
CASSFGVGGNQPQHF